Listed below are T cell receptor beta chains from one sample, sequenced in a study of tumour-infiltrating T cells in Burkitt lymphoma. This table comes from immunoSEQ multiplex PCR, and its TCRdb copy is limited to in-frame clones, with some not included. The sample carries tens of thousands of clones, 30% to 40% recorded once. The material sequenced was tumor tissue. The receptors shown here come from a human donor with Burkitt lymphoma. Each CDR3 is given with its conserved first and last residue. The order of the fields is D gene, clone size, J gene, V gene, CDR3 protein, CDR3 DNA. A D gene is named only where the DNA matches it firmly. The listing skips clone size in some rows; elsewhere it reads once, few, many or a size class.

TRBD2 . TRBJ2-3 TRBV5-4 CASSGGQVGDTQYF TGTGCCAGCTCGGGGGGGCAGGTCGGTGATACGCAGTATTTT
TRBD1 . TRBJ1-5 TRBV6-9 CASSYHLGTDSNQPQHF TGTGCCAGCAGTTACCACCTCGGGACAGATAGCAATCAGCCCCAGCATTTT
. . TRBJ1-5 TRBV29-1 CSVRANPNQPQHF TGCAGCGTTCGGGCCAACCCAAATCAGCCCCAGCATTTT
. once TRBJ1-5 TRBV10-2 CASGRGATFNQPQHF TGCGCCAGTGGCCGGGGCGCAACCTTCAATCAGCCCCAGCATTTT
TRBD2 . TRBJ2-2 TRBV7-3 CASSLSLTSVTGELFF TGTGCCAGCAGCTTATCCCTGACTAGCGTTACCGGGGAGCTGTTTTTT
TRBD1 . TRBJ1-6 TRBV2 CASRATRDSLNSVHF TGTGCCAGCAGGGCCACCCGGGACAGTCTTAATAGTGTCCACTTT
. . TRBJ1-1 TRBV19 CASSITPGVRGLGTEAFF TGTGCCAGTAGTATAACCCCCGGGGTCCGGGGCCTCGGAACTGAAGCTTTCTTT
. . TRBJ1-1 TRBV6-1 CASMGRWNTEAFF TGTGCCAGCATGGGGAGATGGAACACTGAAGCTTTCTTT
. . TRBJ1-2 TRBV5-5 CASSRFVDYANYGYTF TGTGCCAGCAGTAGATTTGTGGATTACGCAAACTATGGCTACACCTTC
TRBD2 . TRBJ2-1 TRBV15 CATSRTSASYNEQFF TGTGCCACCAGCAGGACTAGCGCCTCCTACAATGAGCAGTTCTTC
TRBD1 . TRBJ2-2 TRBV7-2 CASSLAQGAQTGELFF TGTGCCAGCAGCTTAGCGCAGGGGGCACAGACCGGGGAGCTGTTTTTT
. . TRBJ2-3 TRBV5-5 CASSLEGVMGTQYF TGTGCCAGCAGCTTGGAAGGGGTCATGGGTACGCAGTATTTT